This TCR beta chain derives from a study of early T cells in non-severe SARS-CoV-2 infection. Study-wide background: Bulk RNA taken from unsorted whole blood was sequenced, leaving chains unpaired.

Individual cDNA molecules received unique molecular identifiers. TCRdb called the 5' RACE reads again in MiXCR, with one record for every CDR3 protein. This sample has about 49,000 distinct CDR3 sequences, with about 12% found just once. This clonotype was detected only a few times. Its target is unknown. CDR1 and CDR2 from the germline V gene are DFQATT and SNEGSKA (reference sequence). V lost 1 base and J lost 4, with 6 bases in between. The CDR3 spans 12 residues. Study-level results: VDJdb matches were skewed toward anti-spike CD8 T cell responses.

The sequencing input was whole blood. The TCR was taken from an adult who was a healthcare worker with PCR-confirmed SARS-CoV-2 infection or an uninfected control (not recorded which). The chain carries TRBV20-1 and TRBJ2-3; no clear D gene. The CDR3 DNA reads as TGCAGTGCTAGAGTGCAGGCAGATACGCAGTATTTT. It is translated as CSARVQADTQYF.